This entry is about one T cell receptor beta chain. Antigen: not known. V lost 5 bases and J lost 8; bases outside the gene matches: 9. Germline loops: CDR1 MNHEY, CDR2 SMNVEV (reference sequence). This CDR3 has 14 residues. This entry belongs to a study of STAT5B mutations in CD4+ large granular lymphocyte leukemia. General study findings and limits: Main leukemic clonotypes were patient-specific, but roughly 26% appeared at low frequency elsewhere. Top patient clones used TRBV06 genes more often: 8/27 versus 2/35 in controls. Higher CD4+ than CD8+ T-LGLL clonality might reflect small sample size.

Assay used: immunoSEQ multiplex PCR; TCRdb lists only in-frame clones, some missing. The data hold about 46,000 clones, with 84% observed a single time. Sequencing input: CD4+ T cells from blood buffy coats. The chain joins TRBV27 to TRBJ2-1; 7 nucleotides agree with TRBD1. This TCR was recovered from a human donor in good health. Here the CDR3 reads CASSPMRQGYEQFF. DNA for the CDR3: TGTGCCAGCAGTCCAATGCGACAGGGCTATGAGCAGTTCTTC.